What follows is one TCR beta chain and its context. Antigen specificity is unknown. The data stem from a study of cytomegalovirus exposure and HLA in healthy donors. Study-wide context: Membership in the Caucasian-associated ancestry cluster was found for 81% of fewer than 450 genotyped donors. Overall study findings and caveats: Most TCR sequences were uncommon, yet certain public TCRs appeared in many donors. Evidence from a later analysis indicated that most CMV-associated TCR beta chains looked HLA-restricted.

Amplification used 60 Vbeta primers and 13 Jbeta primers. Measured with immunoSEQ multiplex PCR; TCRdb has only the in-frame clones, and not every one. The sample yields some 100,000 clones, around 77% seen once. This CDR3 is 19 amino acids long. V gave up 3 bases and J gave up 7 bases; unmatched junction bases: 14. Germline loops: CDR1 SGHTA, CDR2 FQGNSA. This clonotype originated in a man aged 50-59 years in good health and CMV-seropositive. The rearrangement links TRBV7-2 to TRBJ2-1; TRBD2 matches at 14 bases. The sequenced material came from PBMCs. CDR3 residues: CASSFRPPGLAGGGNEQFF. In nucleotides, the CDR3 is TGTGCCAGCAGCTTCAGACCCCCCGGACTAGCGGGAGGAGGTAATGAGCAGTTCTTC.